The rows below give T cell receptor beta chains drawn from one sample of a study of graft-versus-host responses after intestinal transplantation. The data were produced by immunoSEQ multiplex PCR, yet TCRdb's version contains in-frame clones alone and is incomplete. The table shows under 30,000 clones, with about 94% occurring only once. Specimen: PBMCs, collected approximately 30 days after intestinal transplant. These TCRs come from a human patient who received an intestinal transplant, so some T cells may come from the graft donor. Each CDR3 is given with its conserved first and last residue. D genes are given only for firm matches. Clone size is not always given. Where it is, it says once, few, many or a class for expanded clones.

clone_size: NA; j_call: TRBJ2-3; v_call: TRBV2; d_call: TRBD2; cdr3_aa: CASSEGLAVTDTQYF; cdr3_nt: TGTGCCAGCAGTGAAGGACTAGCGGTCACAGATACGCAGTATTTT
clone_size: NA; j_call: TRBJ2-3; v_call: TRBV15; d_call: NA; cdr3_aa: CATSSVRESTDTQYF; cdr3_nt: TGTGCCACCAGCAGCGTGAGGGAGAGCACAGATACGCAGTATTTT
clone_size: NA; j_call: TRBJ2-7; v_call: TRBV7-6; d_call: TRBD2; cdr3_aa: CASSFLAGAGTYEQYF; cdr3_nt: TGTGCCAGCAGCTTCTTAGCGGGAGCGGGGACCTACGAGCAGTACTTC
clone_size: NA; j_call: TRBJ2-6; v_call: TRBV19; d_call: NA; cdr3_aa: CASSPLTGASSGANVLTF; cdr3_nt: TGTGCCAGTAGTCCCCTGACAGGCGCCTCCTCTGGGGCCAACGTCCTGACTTTC
clone_size: NA; j_call: TRBJ2-1; v_call: TRBV4-1; d_call: TRBD2; cdr3_aa: CASSQVESLAGGLNEQFF; cdr3_nt: TGCGCCAGCAGCCAAGTAGAGTCTCTAGCGGGGGGCCTCAATGAGCAGTTCTTC
clone_size: NA; j_call: TRBJ2-7; v_call: TRBV11-2; d_call: TRBD2; cdr3_aa: CASSLPRGLAGSYEQYF; cdr3_nt: TGTGCCAGCAGCTTACCCCGAGGGCTAGCGGGCTCCTACGAGCAGTACTTC
clone_size: NA; j_call: TRBJ2-1; v_call: TRBV29-1; d_call: TRBD2; cdr3_aa: CSVEVQLAKNYNEQFF; cdr3_nt: TGCAGCGTTGAAGTACAACTAGCGAAGAACTACAATGAGCAGTTCTTC
clone_size: NA; j_call: TRBJ2-5; v_call: TRBV21-1; d_call: NA; cdr3_aa: CASRGPGGGRETQYF; cdr3_nt: TGTGCCAGCAGAGGGCCCGGGGGGGGCCGGGAGACCCAGTACTTC
clone_size: NA; j_call: TRBJ2-7; v_call: TRBV5-1; d_call: NA; cdr3_aa: CASSLRDSSYEQYF; cdr3_nt: TGCGCCAGCAGCTTGCGCGACAGCTCCTACGAGCAGTACTTC
clone_size: once; j_call: TRBJ2-2; v_call: TRBV7-5; d_call: NA; cdr3_aa: CARSLAVYTGELFF; cdr3_nt: TGTGCCAGAAGCTTAGCAGTTTACACCGGGGAGCTGTTTTTT
clone_size: NA; j_call: TRBJ2-7; v_call: TRBV6-1; d_call: TRBD1; cdr3_aa: CASSEWTGALAEQYF; cdr3_nt: TGTGCCAGCAGTGAATGGACAGGGGCGCTGGCCGAGCAGTACTTC
clone_size: NA; j_call: TRBJ2-4; v_call: TRBV28; d_call: NA; cdr3_aa: CASSTPKNIQYF; cdr3_nt: TGTGCCAGCAGTACTCCTAAGAACATTCAGTACTTC
clone_size: NA; j_call: TRBJ2-7; v_call: TRBV27; d_call: NA; cdr3_aa: CASSFRPYEQYF; cdr3_nt: TGTGCCAGCAGTTTTCGCCCCTACGAGCAGTACTTC
clone_size: NA; j_call: TRBJ2-7; v_call: TRBV6-5; d_call: NA; cdr3_aa: CASSANLPGLIEQYF; cdr3_nt: TGTGCCAGCAGTGCCAACCTACCGGGCCTCATCGAGCAGTACTTC
clone_size: once; j_call: TRBJ2-7; v_call: TRBV5-5; d_call: NA; cdr3_aa: CASSLTGSSYEQYF; cdr3_nt: TGTGCCAGCAGCCTTACAGGATCCTCCTACGAGCAGTACTTC
clone_size: NA; j_call: TRBJ2-1; v_call: TRBV21-1; d_call: NA; cdr3_aa: CASIPILWGGENEQFF; cdr3_nt: TGTGCCAGTATCCCAATTCTGTGGGGGGGGGAAAATGAGCAGTTCTTC
clone_size: NA; j_call: TRBJ1-6; v_call: TRBV7-9; d_call: NA; cdr3_aa: CASSPEGPYSPLHF; cdr3_nt: TGTGCCAGCAGCCCCGAGGGGCCCTATTCACCCCTCCACTTT
clone_size: NA; j_call: TRBJ2-2; v_call: TRBV4-1; d_call: TRBD1; cdr3_aa: CASSLNQGAGNTGELFF; cdr3_nt: TGCGCCAGCAGCCTTAACCAGGGGGCGGGAAACACCGGGGAGCTGTTTTTT
clone_size: NA; j_call: TRBJ1-6; v_call: TRBV5-1; d_call: NA; cdr3_aa: CASSWGSDSPLHF; cdr3_nt: TGCGCCAGCAGCTGGGGGTCTGATTCACCCCTCCACTTT
clone_size: NA; j_call: TRBJ2-7; v_call: TRBV19; d_call: NA; cdr3_aa: CASRGPLPLQQYF; cdr3_nt: TGTGCCAGTCGAGGGCCCTTGCCTCTCCAGCAGTACTTC
clone_size: NA; j_call: TRBJ2-2; v_call: TRBV4-1; d_call: NA; cdr3_aa: CASSQDAGHTNTGELFF; cdr3_nt: TGCGCCAGCAGCCAAGATGCCGGACACACGAACACCGGGGAGCTGTTTTTT
clone_size: NA; j_call: TRBJ2-5; v_call: TRBV28; d_call: NA; cdr3_aa: CAIQRKTPGQETQYF; cdr3_nt: TGTGCCATCCAAAGAAAGACCCCTGGGCAAGAGACCCAGTACTTC
clone_size: NA; j_call: TRBJ2-7; v_call: TRBV7-2; d_call: TRBD2; cdr3_aa: CASSYYSGGSYEQYF; cdr3_nt: TGTGCCAGCAGCTACTATAGCGGGGGCTCCTACGAGCAGTACTTC
clone_size: NA; j_call: TRBJ1-3; v_call: TRBV28; d_call: TRBD1; cdr3_aa: CASSSGTGGGNTIYF; cdr3_nt: TGTGCCAGCAGTTCCGGGACAGGGGGCGGAAACACCATATATTTT
clone_size: NA; j_call: TRBJ2-1; v_call: TRBV7-2; d_call: NA; cdr3_aa: CASSFGGSYNEQFF; cdr3_nt: TGTGCCAGCAGCTTCGGCGGGTCCTACAATGAGCAGTTCTTC
clone_size: NA; j_call: TRBJ2-3; v_call: TRBV7-9; d_call: NA; cdr3_aa: CASSLASDTQYF; cdr3_nt: TGTGCCAGCAGCTTAGCTTCAGATACGCAGTATTTT
clone_size: NA; j_call: TRBJ2-7; v_call: TRBV29-1; d_call: TRBD2; cdr3_aa: CSVGFVGRRSYEQYF; cdr3_nt: TGCAGCGTCGGGTTTGTCGGGAGGAGGTCCTACGAGCAGTACTTC
clone_size: NA; j_call: TRBJ1-2; v_call: TRBV2; d_call: NA; cdr3_aa: CASSEARWGSAYGYTF; cdr3_nt: TGTGCCAGCAGTGAAGCGCGGTGGGGCTCGGCCTATGGCTACACCTTC
clone_size: NA; j_call: TRBJ2-2; v_call: TRBV4-2; d_call: TRBD1; cdr3_aa: CASSQRTGANTGELFF; cdr3_nt: TGTGCCAGCAGCCAGCGGACAGGTGCGAACACCGGGGAGCTGTTTTTT
clone_size: NA; j_call: TRBJ1-2; v_call: TRBV7-9; d_call: NA; cdr3_aa: CASRSGVGYTF; cdr3_nt: TGTGCCAGCAGATCAGGGGTAGGCTACACCTTC
clone_size: few; j_call: TRBJ2-2; v_call: TRBV19; d_call: TRBD2; cdr3_aa: CASREPGGGTGELFF; cdr3_nt: TGTGCCAGTAGAGAGCCGGGAGGGGGCACCGGGGAGCTGTTTTTT
clone_size: NA; j_call: TRBJ1-2; v_call: TRBV25-1; d_call: NA; cdr3_aa: CASSREDPAVYGYTF; cdr3_nt: TGTGCCAGCAGTAGAGAAGACCCGGCGGTCTATGGCTACACCTTC
clone_size: NA; j_call: TRBJ1-1; v_call: TRBV4-1; d_call: NA; cdr3_aa: CASSQGNTEAFF; cdr3_nt: TGCGCCAGCAGCCAAGGGAACACTGAAGCTTTCTTT
clone_size: NA; j_call: TRBJ1-1; v_call: TRBV4-3; d_call: NA; cdr3_aa: CASSQTGITEAFF; cdr3_nt: TGCGCCAGCAGCCAAACGGGGATCACTGAAGCTTTCTTT
clone_size: NA; j_call: TRBJ2-1; v_call: TRBV9; d_call: NA; cdr3_aa: CASTLQPTSSYNEQFF; cdr3_nt: TGTGCCAGCACCCTTCAACCGACTAGCTCCTACAATGAGCAGTTCTTC
clone_size: NA; j_call: TRBJ1-5; v_call: TRBV29-1; d_call: TRBD1; cdr3_aa: CSVGQGVAQPQHF; cdr3_nt: TGCAGCGTGGGACAGGGAGTTGCTCAGCCCCAGCATTTT
clone_size: NA; j_call: TRBJ1-3; v_call: TRBV4-1; d_call: NA; cdr3_aa: CASSQVGGARGNTIYF; cdr3_nt: TGCGCCAGCAGCCAAGTGGGGGGGGCGCGTGGAAACACCATATATTTT
clone_size: NA; j_call: TRBJ2-5; v_call: TRBV28; d_call: TRBD1; cdr3_aa: CASSGESTGVRETQYF; cdr3_nt: TGTGCCAGCAGCGGCGAATCTACAGGGGTCCGGGAGACCCAGTACTTC
clone_size: NA; j_call: TRBJ2-3; v_call: TRBV29-1; d_call: NA; cdr3_aa: CSTGGRRASSTDTQYF; cdr3_nt: TGCAGCACGGGCGGGCGCCGGGCCTCTAGCACAGATACGCAGTATTTT
clone_size: NA; j_call: TRBJ2-7; v_call: TRBV7-9; d_call: NA; cdr3_aa: CASGIYEQYF; cdr3_nt: TGTGCCAGCGGGATTTACGAGCAGTACTTC
clone_size: NA; j_call: TRBJ1-1; v_call: TRBV19; d_call: NA; cdr3_aa: CASTRRGSNTEAFF; cdr3_nt: TGTGCCAGTACCCGGAGGGGGTCGAACACTGAAGCTTTCTTT
clone_size: NA; j_call: TRBJ1-6; v_call: TRBV30; d_call: NA; cdr3_aa: CAWRNGREFYNSPLHF; cdr3_nt: TGTGCCTGGAGAAACGGCAGGGAATTCTATAATTCACCCCTCCACTTT
clone_size: NA; j_call: TRBJ2-7; v_call: TRBV6-5; d_call: TRBD2; cdr3_aa: CASSYSGTSGTEQYF; cdr3_nt: TGTGCCAGCAGTTACTCCGGGACTAGCGGTACAGAGCAGTACTTC
clone_size: NA; j_call: TRBJ1-4; v_call: TRBV6-1; d_call: NA; cdr3_aa: CASSEVGGGTTNEKLFF; cdr3_nt: TGTGCCAGCAGTGAAGTCGGGGGAGGTACAACTAATGAAAAACTGTTTTTT
clone_size: NA; j_call: TRBJ1-1; v_call: TRBV5-1; d_call: NA; cdr3_aa: CASSLDGQVNTEAFF; cdr3_nt: TGCGCCAGCAGCTTGGACGGGCAGGTGAACACTGAAGCTTTCTTT
clone_size: once; j_call: TRBJ2-7; v_call: TRBV30; d_call: TRBD1; cdr3_aa: CAFIRTGGYGEQYF; cdr3_nt: TGTGCCTTCATCAGGACAGGGGGATATGGCGAGCAGTACTTC
clone_size: NA; j_call: TRBJ2-1; v_call: TRBV5-4; d_call: NA; cdr3_aa: CASSLRSPPHNEQFF; cdr3_nt: TGTGCCAGCAGCTTGAGGTCCCCCCCCCACAATGAGCAGTTCTTC
clone_size: once; j_call: TRBJ2-5; v_call: TRBV7-9; d_call: NA; cdr3_aa: CASSLGGREETQYF; cdr3_nt: TGTGCCAGCAGCTTAGGTGGTAGAGAAGAGACCCAGTACTTC
clone_size: NA; j_call: TRBJ2-1; v_call: TRBV27; d_call: NA; cdr3_aa: CASSSMGDGQFLTRKQFF; cdr3_nt: TGTGCCAGCAGTTCTATGGGGGACGGACAGTTCCTTACTAGGAAGCAGTTCTTC
clone_size: NA; j_call: TRBJ2-7; v_call: TRBV6-5; d_call: NA; cdr3_aa: CASSYSRVTATYEQYF; cdr3_nt: TGTGCCAGCAGTTACTCGCGAGTGACAGCCACCTACGAGCAGTACTTC
clone_size: NA; j_call: TRBJ2-2; v_call: TRBV6-5; d_call: NA; cdr3_aa: CASSPSEGYTGELFF; cdr3_nt: TGTGCCAGCAGTCCCTCCGAGGGTTACACCGGGGAGCTGTTTTTT
clone_size: NA; j_call: TRBJ2-5; v_call: TRBV7-9; d_call: TRBD2; cdr3_aa: CASSLGPSGRAQETQYF; cdr3_nt: TGTGCCAGCAGCTTAGGTCCTAGCGGGAGGGCCCAAGAGACCCAGTACTTC
clone_size: NA; j_call: TRBJ2-2; v_call: TRBV4-2; d_call: NA; cdr3_aa: CASSQAPGLPLFPNTGELFF; cdr3_nt: TGTGCCAGCAGCCAGGCTCCGGGACTCCCATTATTTCCGAACACCGGGGAGCTGTTTTTT
clone_size: NA; j_call: TRBJ2-7; v_call: TRBV6-1; d_call: TRBD1; cdr3_aa: CASSDPRTGGSYEQYF; cdr3_nt: TGTGCCAGCAGTGATCCCAGGACAGGGGGGTCCTACGAGCAGTACTTC
clone_size: NA; j_call: TRBJ2-3; v_call: TRBV14; d_call: NA; cdr3_aa: CASSQDSGRALGDTQYF; cdr3_nt: TGTGCCAGCAGCCAAGATTCCGGTAGGGCTCTGGGAGATACGCAGTATTTT
clone_size: NA; j_call: TRBJ2-7; v_call: TRBV4-1; d_call: NA; cdr3_aa: CASSQDKGYEQYF; cdr3_nt: TGCGCCAGCAGCCAAGATAAGGGCTACGAGCAGTACTTC
clone_size: NA; j_call: TRBJ1-2; v_call: TRBV5-5; d_call: TRBD1; cdr3_aa: CASSYYGTGDGYTF; cdr3_nt: TGTGCCAGCAGCTACTACGGGACAGGGGATGGCTACACCTTC
clone_size: once; j_call: TRBJ1-6; v_call: TRBV5-1; d_call: NA; cdr3_aa: CASSSVPGNSPLHF; cdr3_nt: TGCGCCAGCAGCTCCGTCCCTGGGAATTCACCCCTCCACTTT
clone_size: NA; j_call: TRBJ2-7; v_call: TRBV2; d_call: TRBD1; cdr3_aa: CASTEPGQGDEQYF; cdr3_nt: TGTGCCAGCACTGAACCGGGGCAGGGGGACGAGCAGTACTTC
clone_size: NA; j_call: TRBJ1-5; v_call: TRBV5-8; d_call: TRBD1; cdr3_aa: CASSQDRGNNQPQHF; cdr3_nt: TGTGCCAGCAGCCAGGACAGGGGTAACAATCAGCCCCAGCATTTT